This T cell receptor beta chain was sequenced in a study of patients and donors after allogeneic stem cell transplantation. TCRdb re-derived calls from the RT-PCR reads in MiXCR, one entry per CDR3 protein. Of some 960,000 distinct CDR3 sequences listed, more than 15% are singletons. This clonotype was counted ten times or more. This CDR3 region has 14 residues. V lost 1 base and J 9 bases, leaving 16 bases between the germline ends. Germline CDR1 is DFQATT and CDR2 is SNEGSKA (reference sequence). The sequence derives from a human donor who was either an allogeneic HSCT recipient or a stem cell or donor lymphocyte infusion donor (not recorded which). It is not recorded whose cells these are; they may come from a transplant donor. Sequencing was carried out using blood, either unsorted or a sorted T cell fraction (not recorded which). V is TRBV20-1 and J is TRBJ2-1; D is perhaps TRBD1 (7 bases). CDR3: CSARAGGPRGEQFF. As DNA, the CDR3 is TGCAGTGCTAGAGCAGGGGGGCCGAGAGGTGAGCAGTTCTTC.